This T cell receptor beta chain was captured in a study of fetal regulatory T cell absence and autoimmunity. Study summary: Without clinical diabetes, IPEX patients showed exocrine pancreas autoimmunity. General study results and limits: The oligoclonal enrichment was interpreted as supporting antigen-driven pancreatic autoimmunity before birth in IPEX syndrome. Oligoclonal TCR enrichment in pancreas over cord blood reached over 100-fold for some clones.

The assay was run at survey level. Libraries were prepared by immunoSEQ multiplex PCR; TCRdb keeps only in-frame clonotypes and omits some of them. The profile shows around 100,000 clones, less than 80% of them singletons. Points on this clone: What it binds is not known.

The sequence derives from a male donor with IPEX syndrome. The specimen sequenced was pancreas tissue.

CDR3 in DNA: TGTGCCAGCAGTGGGGACAGGGGAGGATACGAGCAGTACTTC. Its protein is CASSGDRGGYEQYF. The chain joins TRBV6-1 to TRBJ2-7; 10 positions agree with TRBD1. Losses at the gene ends were 4 bases for V and 4 bases for J; bases not matched to a gene: 4. Germline V gene data show CDR1 as MNHNS and CDR2 as SASEGT. The CDR3 runs to 14 residues.